This is a list of T cell receptor beta chains from one sample in a study of blood T cell repertoires in COVID-19. This table comes from immunoSEQ multiplex PCR, and its TCRdb copy is limited to in-frame clones, with some not included. In the table there are under 500,000 clones, 85% to 90% of which are singletons. The sequencing sample was made of PBMCs or T cells enriched from blood (not recorded which). All receptors come from a man aged 25 to 45 who had recovered from COVID-19. The CDR3 runs from the conserved cysteine through the conserved F or W. Each record gives: J gene, V gene, D gene, clone size, CDR3 DNA, CDR3 protein. The D gene is left open where the match is weak. Only part of the rows carry a size: once, few, many, or a class if the clone is expanded.

j_gene: TRBJ1-5
v_gene: TRBV7-8
d_gene: .
abundance: .
CDR3nt: TGTGCCAGCAGCCCCACCACAGCCGGATTTCAGCCCCAGCATTTT
CDR3aa: CASSPTTAGFQPQHF

j_gene: TRBJ2-3
v_gene: TRBV30
d_gene: .
abundance: .
CDR3nt: TGTGCCTGGAGTGTACGTAGCGGCTACACAGATACGCAGTATTTT
CDR3aa: CAWSVRSGYTDTQYF

j_gene: TRBJ1-1
v_gene: TRBV11-3
d_gene: TRBD1
abundance: .
CDR3nt: TGTGCCAGCAGCCCCAAACCGACAGGGACCGCTTTCTTT
CDR3aa: CASSPKPTGTAFF

j_gene: TRBJ2-1
v_gene: TRBV4-1
d_gene: TRBD1
abundance: .
CDR3nt: TGCGCCAGCAGCCAGGGACAGGGGGACAATGAGCAGTTCTTC
CDR3aa: CASSQGQGDNEQFF

j_gene: TRBJ1-1
v_gene: TRBV29-1
d_gene: .
abundance: .
CDR3nt: TGCAGCGTTGAACAACAGGAGTACACTGAAGCTTTCTTT
CDR3aa: CSVEQQEYTEAFF

j_gene: TRBJ1-5
v_gene: TRBV2
d_gene: .
abundance: once
CDR3nt: TGTGCCAGCAGTGAAGGGGGGGAAAATCAGCCCCAGCATTTT
CDR3aa: CASSEGGENQPQHF

j_gene: TRBJ1-1
v_gene: TRBV14
d_gene: .
abundance: .
CDR3nt: TGTGCCAGCAGCCCGCAGATGAACACTGAAGCTTTCTTT
CDR3aa: CASSPQMNTEAFF

j_gene: TRBJ2-6
v_gene: TRBV19
d_gene: TRBD1
abundance: .
CDR3nt: TGTGCCAGTAGTATAATGGGGACAGCTGGGGCCAACGTCCTGACTTTC
CDR3aa: CASSIMGTAGANVLTF

j_gene: TRBJ1-3
v_gene: TRBV3-1/TRBV3-2
d_gene: TRBD1
abundance: .
CDR3nt: TGTGCCAGCAGTCAAATGACCGGACAGGGAGGAAACACCATATATTTT
CDR3aa: CASSQMTGQGGNTIYF

j_gene: TRBJ2-7
v_gene: TRBV28
d_gene: .
abundance: .
CDR3nt: TGTGCCAGCAGTTTATACAGGGCGTACGAGCAGTACTTC
CDR3aa: CASSLYRAYEQYF

j_gene: TRBJ2-7
v_gene: TRBV7-2
d_gene: TRBD2
abundance: .
CDR3nt: TGTGCCAGCAGCTTAGGACTAGCGGGAGACGAGCAGTACTTC
CDR3aa: CASSLGLAGDEQYF

j_gene: TRBJ1-2
v_gene: TRBV12-3/TRBV12-4
d_gene: .
abundance: .
CDR3nt: TGTGCCAGCAGTTTCGGACAGAACTATGGCTACACCTTC
CDR3aa: CASSFGQNYGYTF

j_gene: TRBJ2-1
v_gene: TRBV28
d_gene: TRBD2
abundance: .
CDR3nt: TGTGCCAGCAAGGCGGGAGACTCCTACAATGAGCAGTTCTTC
CDR3aa: CASKAGDSYNEQFF

j_gene: TRBJ2-7
v_gene: TRBV3-1/TRBV3-2
d_gene: .
abundance: .
CDR3nt: TGTGCCAGCAGCCAAGAGGGGTGGAGGATCGGCGAGCAGTACTTC
CDR3aa: CASSQEGWRIGEQYF

j_gene: TRBJ1-2
v_gene: TRBV7-9
d_gene: .
abundance: few
CDR3nt: TGTGCCAGCAGCCTGTACGGGATCTATGGCTACACCTTC
CDR3aa: CASSLYGIYGYTF

j_gene: TRBJ1-3
v_gene: TRBV2
d_gene: .
abundance: .
CDR3nt: TGTGCCAGCAGTGAAGCTACAGTGAACTCTGGAAACACCATATATTTT
CDR3aa: CASSEATVNSGNTIYF

j_gene: TRBJ2-3
v_gene: TRBV28
d_gene: .
abundance: .
CDR3nt: TGTGCCAGCAGTTTACGCGCGGCAGGGAGCACAGATACGCAGTATTTT
CDR3aa: CASSLRAAGSTDTQYF

j_gene: TRBJ2-7
v_gene: TRBV3-1/TRBV3-2
d_gene: .
abundance: few
CDR3nt: TGTGCCAGCAGCCAAGGAGTGGGGGGCGAGCAGTACTTC
CDR3aa: CASSQGVGGEQYF

j_gene: TRBJ1-2
v_gene: TRBV3-1/TRBV3-2
d_gene: .
abundance: .
CDR3nt: TGTGCCAGCTCATCAGGGTTTGGCTACACCTTC
CDR3aa: CASSSGFGYTF

j_gene: TRBJ1-6
v_gene: TRBV7-9
d_gene: TRBD1
abundance: .
CDR3nt: TGTGCCAGCAGCCCCTACAGGGGTCGATCACCCCTCCACTTT
CDR3aa: CASSPYRGRSPLHF

j_gene: TRBJ2-5
v_gene: TRBV5-1
d_gene: .
abundance: .
CDR3nt: TGCGCCAGCAGCTTGGGTCTAGCAGACCGAGAGACCCAGTACTTC
CDR3aa: CASSLGLADRETQYF

j_gene: TRBJ2-5
v_gene: TRBV24-1
d_gene: .
abundance: .
CDR3nt: TGTGCCACCAGCGGTAGCGCTCAAGGCACCCAGTACTTC
CDR3aa: CATSGSAQGTQYF

j_gene: TRBJ2-1
v_gene: TRBV7-9
d_gene: TRBD1
abundance: .
CDR3nt: TGTGCCAGCAGCTCTGGACAGGGGGATAACTACAATGAGCAGTTCTTC
CDR3aa: CASSSGQGDNYNEQFF

j_gene: TRBJ1-3
v_gene: TRBV28
d_gene: TRBD1
abundance: once
CDR3nt: TGTGCCAGCAGTTTGGGACAGGGATGGGTAGGGGCTGGAAACACCATATATTTT
CDR3aa: CASSLGQGWVGAGNTIYF

j_gene: TRBJ2-5
v_gene: TRBV6-2/TRBV6-3
d_gene: TRBD1
abundance: .
CDR3nt: TGTGCCAGCAGTCCGTCAGGGGGCCGGGAGACCCAGTACTTC
CDR3aa: CASSPSGGRETQYF

j_gene: TRBJ2-7
v_gene: TRBV6-5
d_gene: TRBD1
abundance: .
CDR3nt: TGTGCCACCGGACAGGTAACAGGCCCCTACGAGCAGTACTTC
CDR3aa: CATGQVTGPYEQYF

j_gene: TRBJ1-5
v_gene: TRBV29-1
d_gene: TRBD1
abundance: .
CDR3nt: TGCAGCGTTGGACAGGGAGGCCAGCCCCAGCATTTT
CDR3aa: CSVGQGGQPQHF

j_gene: TRBJ2-5
v_gene: TRBV24-1
d_gene: .
abundance: .
CDR3nt: TGTGCCACCAGTGATCCTGGCGGCCAGACCCAAGAGACCCAGTACTTC
CDR3aa: CATSDPGGQTQETQYF

j_gene: TRBJ2-7
v_gene: TRBV6-4
d_gene: TRBD2
abundance: .
CDR3nt: TGTGCCAGCAGTGTCGAGCGGGACCCTACCTACGAGCAGTACTTC
CDR3aa: CASSVERDPTYEQYF

j_gene: TRBJ2-7
v_gene: TRBV6-9
d_gene: TRBD2
abundance: .
CDR3nt: TGTGCCACCCCCCTAGCGGAGCTCCCCTACGAGCAGTACTTC
CDR3aa: CATPLAELPYEQYF

j_gene: TRBJ2-1
v_gene: TRBV20-1
d_gene: TRBD2
abundance: .
CDR3nt: TGCAGTGCTAGTAGGACTAGCGGCTTAAATGAGCAGTTCTTC
CDR3aa: CSASRTSGLNEQFF

j_gene: TRBJ2-7
v_gene: TRBV5-4
d_gene: .
abundance: .
CDR3nt: TGTGCCAGCAGCTTATCTCAGGCTTCTGACGAGCAGTACTTC
CDR3aa: CASSLSQASDEQYF

j_gene: TRBJ1-4
v_gene: TRBV7-9
d_gene: .
abundance: .
CDR3nt: TGTGCCAGCAGCTTAGGATCAACAGCAACTAATGAAAAACTGTTTTTT
CDR3aa: CASSLGSTATNEKLFF

j_gene: TRBJ2-7
v_gene: TRBV11-3
d_gene: .
abundance: .
CDR3nt: TGTGCCAGCAGCTTAGGTCTCGGGACATCCTACGAGCAGTACTTC
CDR3aa: CASSLGLGTSYEQYF

j_gene: TRBJ1-1
v_gene: TRBV18
d_gene: TRBD1
abundance: .
CDR3nt: TGTGCCAGCTCACCTCGGACAGGGGAGAACACTGAAGCTTTCTTT
CDR3aa: CASSPRTGENTEAFF

j_gene: TRBJ2-7
v_gene: TRBV7-8
d_gene: .
abundance: .
CDR3nt: TGTGCCAGCAGCTTAGATGAGTCCTACGAGCAGTACTTC
CDR3aa: CASSLDESYEQYF

j_gene: TRBJ1-6
v_gene: TRBV19
d_gene: TRBD1
abundance: .
CDR3nt: TGTGCCAGTATGGGGACAGGGGGTCGTTCACCCCTCCACTTT
CDR3aa: CASMGTGGRSPLHF

j_gene: TRBJ1-1
v_gene: TRBV11-3
d_gene: TRBD1
abundance: .
CDR3nt: TGTGCCAGCAGCCGGGGACAGGGCACTGAAGCTTTCTTT
CDR3aa: CASSRGQGTEAFF

j_gene: TRBJ2-7
v_gene: TRBV9
d_gene: .
abundance: .
CDR3nt: TGTGCCAGCAGCCGAAGGGGGGGAGGCTACGAGCAGTACTTC
CDR3aa: CASSRRGGGYEQYF

j_gene: TRBJ2-3
v_gene: TRBV9
d_gene: .
abundance: .
CDR3nt: TGTGCCAGCAGCGGAACGGGACAAACCACAGATACGCAGTATTTT
CDR3aa: CASSGTGQTTDTQYF